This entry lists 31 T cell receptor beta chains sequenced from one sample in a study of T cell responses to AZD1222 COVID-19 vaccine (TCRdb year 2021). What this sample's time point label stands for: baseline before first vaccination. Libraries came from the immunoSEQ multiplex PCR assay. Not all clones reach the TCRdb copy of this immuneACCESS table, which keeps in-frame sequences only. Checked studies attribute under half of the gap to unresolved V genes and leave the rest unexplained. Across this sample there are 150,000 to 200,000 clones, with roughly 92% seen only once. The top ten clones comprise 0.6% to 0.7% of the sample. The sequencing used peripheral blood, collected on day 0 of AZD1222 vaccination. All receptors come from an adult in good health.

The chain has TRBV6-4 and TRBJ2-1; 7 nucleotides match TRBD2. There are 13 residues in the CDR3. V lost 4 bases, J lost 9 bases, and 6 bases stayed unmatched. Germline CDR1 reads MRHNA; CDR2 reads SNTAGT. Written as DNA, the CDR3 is TGTGCCAGCAGTGCTGCACCTAGCGGTGAGCAGTTCTTC. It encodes CASSAAPSGEQFF.

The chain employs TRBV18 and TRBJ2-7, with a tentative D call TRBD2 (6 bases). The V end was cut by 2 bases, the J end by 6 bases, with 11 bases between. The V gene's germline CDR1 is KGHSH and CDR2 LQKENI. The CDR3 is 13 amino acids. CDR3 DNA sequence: TGTGCCAGCTCACCAGGACTATCGGGCGAGCAGTACTTC. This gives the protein CASSPGLSGEQYF.

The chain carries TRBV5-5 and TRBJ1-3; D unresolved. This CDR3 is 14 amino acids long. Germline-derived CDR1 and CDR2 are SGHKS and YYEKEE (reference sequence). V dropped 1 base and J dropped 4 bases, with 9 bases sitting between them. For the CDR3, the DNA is TGTGCCAGCAGCTTGCTGGGGAAAGGAAACACCATATATTTT. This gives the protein CASSLLGKGNTIYF.

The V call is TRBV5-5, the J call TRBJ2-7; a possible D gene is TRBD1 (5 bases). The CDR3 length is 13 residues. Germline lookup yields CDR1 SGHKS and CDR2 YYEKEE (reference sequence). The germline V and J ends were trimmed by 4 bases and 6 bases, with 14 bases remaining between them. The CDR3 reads CASSATRTGEQYF. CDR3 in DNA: TGTGCCAGCAGCGCGACACGAACAGGCGAGCAGTACTTC.

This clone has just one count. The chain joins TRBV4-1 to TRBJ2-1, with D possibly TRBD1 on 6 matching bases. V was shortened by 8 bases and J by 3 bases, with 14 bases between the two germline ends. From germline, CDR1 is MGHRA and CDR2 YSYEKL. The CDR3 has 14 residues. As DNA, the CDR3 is TGCGCCAGCCGCGCGGACAGTCGCTACAATGAGCAGTTCTTC. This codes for CASRADSRYNEQFF.

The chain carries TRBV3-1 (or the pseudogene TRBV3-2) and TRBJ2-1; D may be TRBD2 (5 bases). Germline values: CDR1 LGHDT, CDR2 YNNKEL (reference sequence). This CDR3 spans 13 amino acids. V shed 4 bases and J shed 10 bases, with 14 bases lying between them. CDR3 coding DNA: TGTGCCAGCAGCCTGGGAGTCCAAGGGGAGCAGTTCTTC. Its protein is CASSLGVQGEQFF.

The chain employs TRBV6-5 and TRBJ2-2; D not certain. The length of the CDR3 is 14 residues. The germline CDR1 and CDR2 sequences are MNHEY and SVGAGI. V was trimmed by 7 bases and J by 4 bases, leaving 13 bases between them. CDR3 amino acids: CASIKSVRTGELFF. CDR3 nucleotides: TGTGCCAGCATAAAGAGCGTACGCACCGGGGAGCTGTTTTTT.

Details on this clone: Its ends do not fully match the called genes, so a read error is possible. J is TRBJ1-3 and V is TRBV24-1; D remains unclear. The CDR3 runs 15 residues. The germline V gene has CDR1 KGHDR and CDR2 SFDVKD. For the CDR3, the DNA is TGTGCCACCAGTGATTTACGGGAGAGTTCGAACAACATATATTTT. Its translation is CATSDLRESSNNIYF.

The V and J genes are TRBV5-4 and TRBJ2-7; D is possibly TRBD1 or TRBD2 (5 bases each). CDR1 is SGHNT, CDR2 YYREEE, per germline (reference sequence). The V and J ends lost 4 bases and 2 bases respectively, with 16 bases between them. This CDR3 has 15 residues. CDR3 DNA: TGTGCCAGCAGCAGCCTTGGGACCGAACCCTACGAGCAGTACTTC. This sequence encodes CASSSLGTEPYEQYF.

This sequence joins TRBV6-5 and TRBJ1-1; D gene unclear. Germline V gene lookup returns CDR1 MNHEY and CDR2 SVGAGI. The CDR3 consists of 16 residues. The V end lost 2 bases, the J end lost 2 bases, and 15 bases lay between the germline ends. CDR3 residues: CASSYLRGVGNTEAFF. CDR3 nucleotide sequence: TGTGCCAGCAGTTACCTCCGGGGAGTGGGAAACACTGAAGCTTTCTTT.

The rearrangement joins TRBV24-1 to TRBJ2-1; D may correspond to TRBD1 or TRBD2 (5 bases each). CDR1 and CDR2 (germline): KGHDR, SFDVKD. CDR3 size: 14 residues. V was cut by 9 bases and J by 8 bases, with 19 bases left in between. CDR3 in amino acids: CATGGSGTGDEQFF. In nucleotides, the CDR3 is TGTGCCACCGGCGGCTCAGGGACCGGCGATGAGCAGTTCTTC.

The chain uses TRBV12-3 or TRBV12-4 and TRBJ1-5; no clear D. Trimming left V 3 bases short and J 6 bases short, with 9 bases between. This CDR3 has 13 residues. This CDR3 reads CASSFKEGQPQHF. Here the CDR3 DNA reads TGTGCCAGCAGTTTTAAGGAGGGTCAGCCCCAGCATTTT.

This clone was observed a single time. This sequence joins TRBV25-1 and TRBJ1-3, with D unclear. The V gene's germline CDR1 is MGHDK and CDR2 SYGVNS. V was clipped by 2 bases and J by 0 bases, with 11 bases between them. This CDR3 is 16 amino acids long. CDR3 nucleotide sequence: TGTGCCAGCAGTGAAGGCGGACCGCTCTCTGGAAACACCATATATTTT. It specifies CASSEGGPLSGNTIYF. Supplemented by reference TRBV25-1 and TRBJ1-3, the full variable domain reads EADIYQTPRYLVIGTGKKITLECSQTMGHDKMYWYQQDPGMELHLIHYSYGVNSTEKGDLSSESTVSRIRTEHFPLTLESARPSHTSQYLCASSEGGPLSGNTIYFGEGSWLTVV.

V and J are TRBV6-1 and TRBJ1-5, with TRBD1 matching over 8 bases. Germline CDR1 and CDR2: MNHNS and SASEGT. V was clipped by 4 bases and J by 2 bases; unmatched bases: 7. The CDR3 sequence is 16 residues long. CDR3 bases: TGTGCCAGCAGTGGGCCAGCAGGGGGCCGCAATCAGCCCCAGCATTTT. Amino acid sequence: CASSGPAGGRNQPQHF.

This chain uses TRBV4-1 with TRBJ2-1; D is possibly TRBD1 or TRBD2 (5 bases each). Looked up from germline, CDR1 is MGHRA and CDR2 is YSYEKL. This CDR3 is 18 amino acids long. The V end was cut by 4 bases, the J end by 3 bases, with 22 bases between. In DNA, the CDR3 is TGCGCCAGCAGCCCATTAGCCGGTGGGACGGACTTCTACAATGAGCAGTTCTTC. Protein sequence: CASSPLAGGTDFYNEQFF.

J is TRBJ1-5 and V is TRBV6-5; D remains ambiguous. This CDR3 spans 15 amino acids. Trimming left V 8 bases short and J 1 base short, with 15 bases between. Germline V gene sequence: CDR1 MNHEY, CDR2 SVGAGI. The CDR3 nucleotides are TGTGCCAGCTCGGGTTCAGGAGGGAGCAATCAGCCCCAGCATTTT. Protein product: CASSGSGGSNQPQHF.

The CDR3, as DNA: TGTGCCAGCAGCTACGGGTCCTACGAGCAGTACTTC. Encoded protein: CASSYGSYEQYF. The gene calls are TRBV7-2 and TRBJ2-7; the D is unclear. Germline assignment: CDR1 SGHTA and CDR2 FQGNSA. The V and J ends lost 4 bases and 1 base respectively, with 5 bases between them. This CDR3 spans 12 amino acids. The full variable domain, completed using reference TRBV7-2 and TRBJ2-7, is GAGVSQSPSNKVTEKGKDVELRCDPISGHTALYWYRQSLGQGLEFLIYFQGNSAPDKSGLPSDRFSAERTGGSVSTLTIQRTQQEDSAVYLCASSYGSYEQYFGPGTRLTVT.

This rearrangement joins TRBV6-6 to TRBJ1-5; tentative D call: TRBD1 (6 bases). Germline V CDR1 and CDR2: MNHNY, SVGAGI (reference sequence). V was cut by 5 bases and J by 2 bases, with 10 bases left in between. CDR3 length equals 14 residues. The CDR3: CASSRGGRNQPQHF. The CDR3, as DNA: TGTGCCAGCAGTCGCGGGGGGCGCAATCAGCCCCAGCATTTT.

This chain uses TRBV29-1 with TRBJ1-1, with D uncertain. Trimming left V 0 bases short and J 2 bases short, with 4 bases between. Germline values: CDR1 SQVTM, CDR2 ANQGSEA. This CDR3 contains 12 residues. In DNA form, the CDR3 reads TGCAGCGTTGAAGATATCAACACTGAAGCTTTCTTT. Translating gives CSVEDINTEAFF.

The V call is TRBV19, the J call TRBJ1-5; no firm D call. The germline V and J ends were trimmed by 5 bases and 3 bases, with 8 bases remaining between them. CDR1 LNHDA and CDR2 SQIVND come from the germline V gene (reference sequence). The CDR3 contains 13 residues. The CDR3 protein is CASSALHNQPQHF. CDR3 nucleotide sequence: TGTGCCAGTAGTGCCCTACACAATCAGCCCCAGCATTTT.

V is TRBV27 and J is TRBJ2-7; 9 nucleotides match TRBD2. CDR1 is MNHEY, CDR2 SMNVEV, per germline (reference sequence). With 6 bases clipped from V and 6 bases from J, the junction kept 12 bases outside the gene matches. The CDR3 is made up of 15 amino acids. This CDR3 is CASRTFSGGYGEQYF. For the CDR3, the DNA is TGTGCCAGCAGGACCTTTAGCGGGGGCTACGGCGAGCAGTACTTC.

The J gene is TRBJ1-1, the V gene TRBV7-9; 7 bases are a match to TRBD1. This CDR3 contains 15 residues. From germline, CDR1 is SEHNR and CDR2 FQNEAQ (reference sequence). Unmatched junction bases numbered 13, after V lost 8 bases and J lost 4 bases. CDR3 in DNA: TGTGCCAGCGGGAGCAGGGGGATAAGTAGCACTGAAGCTTTCTTT. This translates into CASGSRGISSTEAFF.

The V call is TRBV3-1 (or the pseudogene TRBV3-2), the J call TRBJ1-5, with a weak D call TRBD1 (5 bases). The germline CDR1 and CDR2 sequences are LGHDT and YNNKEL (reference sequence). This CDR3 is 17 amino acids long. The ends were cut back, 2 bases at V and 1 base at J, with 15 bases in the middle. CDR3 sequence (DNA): TGTGCCAGCAGCCAAAGGGGCGAGGGTTTCAGCAATCAGCCCCAGCATTTT. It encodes CASSQRGEGFSNQPQHF.

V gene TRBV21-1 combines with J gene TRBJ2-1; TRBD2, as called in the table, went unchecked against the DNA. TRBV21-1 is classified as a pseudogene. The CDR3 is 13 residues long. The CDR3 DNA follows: TGTGCCAGCAGACGGCTAGCAGAGGATGAGCAGTTCTTC. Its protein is CASRRLAEDEQFF.

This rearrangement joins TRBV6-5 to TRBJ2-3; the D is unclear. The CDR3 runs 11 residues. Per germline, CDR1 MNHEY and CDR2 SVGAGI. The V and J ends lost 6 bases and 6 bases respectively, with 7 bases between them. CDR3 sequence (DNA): TGTGCCAGCAGCAAAGGGGATACGCAGTATTTT. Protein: CASSKGDTQYF.

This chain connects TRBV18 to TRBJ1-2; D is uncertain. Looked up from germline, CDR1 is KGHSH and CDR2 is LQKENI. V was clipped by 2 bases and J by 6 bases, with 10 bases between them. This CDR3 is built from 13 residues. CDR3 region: CASSPNDSHGYTF. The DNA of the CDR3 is TGTGCCAGCTCACCAAACGATTCCCATGGCTACACCTTC. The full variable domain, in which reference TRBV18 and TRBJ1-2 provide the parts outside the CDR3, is NAGVMQNPRHLVRRRGQEARLRCSPMKGHSHVYWYRQLPEEGLKFMVYLQKENIIDESGMPKERFSAEFPKEGPSILRIQQVVRGDSAAYFCASSPNDSHGYTFGSGTRLTVV.

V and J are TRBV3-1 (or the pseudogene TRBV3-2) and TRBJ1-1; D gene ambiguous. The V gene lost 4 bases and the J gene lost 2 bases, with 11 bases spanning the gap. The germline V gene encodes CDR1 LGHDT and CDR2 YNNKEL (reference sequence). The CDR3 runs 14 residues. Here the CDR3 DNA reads TGTGCCAGCAGCCTAGGGCTCGGAAACACTGAAGCTTTCTTT. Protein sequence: CASSLGLGNTEAFF.

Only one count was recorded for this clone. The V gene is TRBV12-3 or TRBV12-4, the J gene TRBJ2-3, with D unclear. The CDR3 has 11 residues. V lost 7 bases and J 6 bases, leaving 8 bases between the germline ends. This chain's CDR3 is CASKQEDTQYF. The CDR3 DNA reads TGTGCCAGCAAACAAGAGGATACGCAGTATTTT.

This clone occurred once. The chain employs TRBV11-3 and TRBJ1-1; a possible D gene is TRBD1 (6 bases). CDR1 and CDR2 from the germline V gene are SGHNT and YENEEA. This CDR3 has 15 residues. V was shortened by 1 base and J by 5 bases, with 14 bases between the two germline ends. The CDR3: CASSLGGGHSTEAFF. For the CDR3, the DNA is TGTGCCAGCAGCTTAGGTGGGGGACATTCAACTGAAGCTTTCTTT. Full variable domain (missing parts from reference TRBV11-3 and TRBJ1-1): EAGVVQSPRYKIIEKKQPVAFWCNPISGHNTLYWYLQNLGQGPELLIRYENEEAVDDSQLPKDRFSAERLKGVDSTLKIQPAELGDSAVYLCASSLGGGHSTEAFFGQGTRLTVV.

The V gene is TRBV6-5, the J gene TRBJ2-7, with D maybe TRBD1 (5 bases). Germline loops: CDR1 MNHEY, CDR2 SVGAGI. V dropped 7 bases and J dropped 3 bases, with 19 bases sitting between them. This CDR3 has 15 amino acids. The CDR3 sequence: CASISSQGPIYEQYF. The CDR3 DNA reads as TGTGCCAGCATTTCATCCCAGGGTCCGATCTACGAGCAGTACTTC.

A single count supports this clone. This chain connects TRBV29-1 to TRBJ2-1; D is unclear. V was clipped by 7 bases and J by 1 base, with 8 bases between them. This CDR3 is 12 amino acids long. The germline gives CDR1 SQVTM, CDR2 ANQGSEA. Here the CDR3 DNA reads TGCAGCGGTACTGAGTCCTACAATGAGCAGTTCTTC. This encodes CSGTESYNEQFF.